This TCR beta chain stems from a study of Tregs in tolerant kidney transplant recipients. Study-level points and caveats: Biological reproducibility was not directly addressed, but technical replication error appeared minimal. The small number of patients limits these findings pending further validation. Tregs expanded with activated donor B cells seemed most donor-specific.

Turning to this clone: Its matching antigen is unknown.

CD4+CD25+CD127- Tregs, CD4+CD25- non-Tregs, CD4 and CD8 cells were sorted. Generated by immunoSEQ multiplex PCR, the TCRdb table keeps only in-frame clones and is missing some. The table shows some 74,000 clones, with approximately 89% occurring only once. The TCR originated in a human donor who received a combined kidney and bone marrow transplant. The specimen comprised Tregs from blood, sampled before the transplant.

The CDR3 DNA follows: TGTGCCAGCTCACCTTGGGAACATAGGACCGGGGAGCTGTTTTTT. Translating it yields CASSPWEHRTGELFF. The genes are TRBV18 and TRBJ2-2; D ambiguous. Germline CDR1 reads KGHSH; CDR2 reads LQKENI. V was cut by 3 bases and J by 5 bases, with 13 bases left in between. The CDR3 is 15 residues long.